Listed below are T cell receptor beta chains from one sample, sequenced in a study of monozygotic twins with inflammatory bowel disease. TCRdb reprocessed the 5' RACE reads, keeping one entry per CDR3 protein, no DNA. The sample shows approximately 400,000 distinct CDR3 sequences, and 2% to 3% sits with its ten largest clones. Source material: blood. All receptors derive from a human donor with ulcerative colitis or Crohn's disease, or a healthy co-twin of an affected twin (not recorded which). Each CDR3 is given with its conserved first and last residue.

j_gene	v_gene	len	CDR3aa
TRBJ2-1	TRBV7-3	16	CASSLTGDRDYNEQFF
TRBJ2-1	TRBV6-2/TRBV6-3	16	CASVGYLPSSYNEQFF
TRBJ2-6	TRBV27	16	CASRDRVFSGANVLTF
TRBJ2-5	TRBV6-5	15	CASSYSDWGQKTQYF
TRBJ1-4	TRBV5-1	19	CASSLRNPGGAATNEKLFF
TRBJ1-2	TRBV3-1	14	CASSQDRLNYGYTF
TRBJ1-1	TRBV6-2/TRBV6-3	13	CASSYTGAVEAFF
TRBJ2-3	TRBV7-3	14	CASSPTSGPGTQYF
TRBJ1-1	TRBV5-1	16	CASSLVGVAMDTEAFF
TRBJ1-2	TRBV20-1	12	CSARTGARGYTF
TRBJ2-5	TRBV7-2	14	CASSPDSGGRTQYF
TRBJ2-3	TRBV9	20	CASSVASGTKRGLSTDTQYF
TRBJ2-1	TRBV10-3	16	CAISESGAGGPHEQFF
TRBJ2-1	TRBV9	13	CASSDLEGTEQFF
TRBJ2-3	TRBV7-9	16	CASSLGFNPNTDTQYF
TRBJ2-7	TRBV19	14	CASSMLASSGEQYF
TRBJ2-1	TRBV6-2/TRBV6-3	14	CAISEAPIDNEQFF
TRBJ1-1	TRBV6-1	16	CASSRPLPGENTEAFF
TRBJ2-1	TRBV5-1	16	CASSILQGAVANEQFF
TRBJ2-3	TRBV20-1	18	CSASQGTSGSPSTDTQYF
TRBJ1-5	TRBV5-5	13	CASSPQWDQPQHF
TRBJ2-2	TRBV12-3/TRBV12-4	14	CASRTLANTGELFF
TRBJ2-5	TRBV20-1	17	CSESRIGSAGTQETQYF